Below are 21 T cell receptor beta chains sequenced from a single sample in a study of T cell responses to AZD1222 COVID-19 vaccine. The protocol was immunoSEQ multiplex PCR, while the TCRdb copy is restricted to in-frame clones and leaves out a portion. The data show about 140,000 clones, more than 80% seen once. Sequenced here: peripheral blood, sampled 28 days after the second dose of the MenACWY control vaccine. All receptors derive from an adult who received the MenACWY meningococcal vaccine as a control.

This chain connects TRBV27 to TRBJ2-1; D call uncertain. CDR1 is MNHEY, CDR2 SMNVEV, per germline (reference sequence). The V end was cut by 5 bases, the J end by 10 bases, with 18 bases between. This CDR3 spans 14 amino acids. The CDR3 loop is CASSPLGPLGEQFF. The CDR3, as DNA: TGTGCCAGCAGTCCGTTGGGCCCACTGGGGGAGCAGTTCTTC.

This chain connects TRBV6-2 or TRBV6-3 to TRBJ1-5, with 9 bases fitting TRBD1. CDR1 and CDR2 from the germline V gene are MNHEY and SVGEGT. There are 16 residues in the CDR3. Trimming at V came to 6 bases and at J to 9 bases, leaving 15 bases not matched to a gene. The CDR3 nucleotides are TGTGCCAGCAGCCACCATGGGACAGGGAGGATTCTGCCCCAGCATTTT. It encodes CASSHHGTGRILPQHF.

The chain carries TRBV9 and TRBJ2-2, with D hard to call. The CDR3 runs 16 residues. Trimming took off 2 bases at V and 0 bases at J, with 11 bases between the two ends. Germline-derived CDR1 and CDR2 are SGDLS and YYNGEE. CDR3 loop: CASSVGRLPNTGELFF. The CDR3, as DNA: TGTGCCAGCAGCGTTGGACGGCTTCCGAACACCGGGGAGCTGTTTTTT. The whole variable domain, filled in from reference TRBV9 and TRBJ2-2, reads DSGVTQTPKHLITATGQRVTLRCSPRSGDLSVYWYQQSLDQGLQFLIQYYNGEERAKGNILERFSAQQFPDLHSELNLSSLELGDSALYFCASSVGRLPNTGELFFGEGSRLTVL.

The count of this clone is one. The chain uses TRBV7-2 and TRBJ1-5; 7 nucleotides line up with TRBD1. CDR3 length equals 14 residues. Per germline, CDR1 SGHTA and CDR2 FQGNSA. J lost 6 bases, V lost 3 bases, and 5 bases had no gene match. The chain's CDR3 is CASSLTGTLQPQHF. CDR3 coding DNA: TGTGCCAGCAGCTTGACAGGGACTCTTCAGCCCCAGCATTTT.

V is TRBV9 and J is TRBJ1-1; possibly TRBD1 for D (5 bases). The V end was cut by 4 bases, the J end by 0 bases, with 13 bases between. The CDR3 runs to 15 residues. Germline CDR1 reads SGDLS; CDR2 reads YYNGEE. CDR3 DNA sequence: TGTGCCAGCAGCCGTCTGGACAACATGAACACTGAAGCTTTCTTT. Amino acid sequence: CASSRLDNMNTEAFF.

V is TRBV27 and J is TRBJ1-5, with D maybe TRBD1 (5 bases). Trimming removed 4 bases at V and 3 bases at J, with 13 bases between. CDR1 is MNHEY, CDR2 SMNVEV, per germline (reference sequence). CDR3 size: 15 residues. The CDR3 region has the DNA TGTGCCAGCAGTTCCTCGGGGGTGGCCAATCAGCCCCAGCATTTT. Translating gives CASSSSGVANQPQHF.

The CDR3 DNA reads TGTGCCAGCAGCGTAGGGGCGGGAGGGAGGCAAGAGACCCAGTACTTC. It translates to CASSVGAGGRQETQYF. The V call is TRBV9, the J call TRBJ2-5; 9 bases are shared with TRBD2. The trim removed 0 bases at V and 2 bases at J, leaving 5 bases unmatched. Germline values: CDR1 SGDLS, CDR2 YYNGEE. The CDR3 spans 16 residues.

The chain joins TRBV4-3 to TRBJ1-6; unclear D gene. V dropped 0 bases and J dropped 10 bases, with 7 bases sitting between them. The CDR3 loop spans 13 amino acids. Germline V gene lookup returns CDR1 LGHNA and CDR2 YSLEER. CDR3 amino acids: CASSQEGLSPLHF. The CDR3, as DNA: TGCGCCAGCAGCCAAGAGGGGTTGTCACCCCTCCACTTT.

The V gene is TRBV1, the J gene TRBJ2-3; the D call in the table, TRBD1, was not verified against the DNA. TRBV1 is given as a pseudogene. This CDR3 has 16 amino acids. The CDR3 loop is CTLFCTGQGAGDTQYF. As DNA, the CDR3 is TGCACCCTCTTCTGCACGGGACAGGGGGCAGGAGATACGCAGTATTTT.

This chain connects TRBV4-3 to TRBJ2-3; possible D gene TRBD2, 5 bases. CDR1 LGHNA and CDR2 YSLEER come from the germline V gene. The CDR3 is 16 residues long. V was clipped by 2 bases and J by 3 bases, with 15 bases between them. For the CDR3, the DNA is TGCGCCAGCAGCCAAAGAGGGCGGGCCCTGACAGATACGCAGTATTTT. It translates to CASSQRGRALTDTQYF.

The V call is TRBV29-1, the J call TRBJ2-1; D is ambiguous. This CDR3 has 9 amino acids. CDR1 and CDR2 from the germline V gene are SQVTM and ANQGSEA. The V end lost 3 bases, the J end lost 9 bases, and 3 bases lay between the germline ends. In nucleotides, the CDR3 is TGCAGCGTTGACGCTGAGCAGTTCTTC. The encoded protein is CSVDAEQFF.

This clone came up once. The chain recombines TRBV7-2 with TRBJ2-3; possible D gene TRBD2, 5 bases. Trimming pared 5 bases from V and 0 bases from J, leaving 9 bases between. The CDR3 loop spans 14 amino acids. From germline, CDR1 is SGHTA and CDR2 FQGNSA. CDR3 nucleotides: TGTGCCAGCAGCCGGGGAGAGAGCACAGATACGCAGTATTTT. Amino acids: CASSRGESTDTQYF. Variable domain in full (rest from reference TRBV7-2 and TRBJ2-3): GAGVSQSPSNKVTEKGKDVELRCDPISGHTALYWYRQSLGQGLEFLIYFQGNSAPDKSGLPSDRFSAERTGGSVSTLTIQRTQQEDSAVYLCASSRGESTDTQYFGPGTRLTVL.

The rearrangement uses TRBV28 and TRBJ2-7; 7 nucleotides line up with TRBD1. Trimming cost V 5 bases and J 10 bases; bases outside gene matches: 11. The length of the CDR3 is 13 residues. Germline V gene lookup returns CDR1 MDHEN and CDR2 SYDVKM. The CDR3: CASSLRTGPYQYF. The CDR3 bases are TGTGCCAGCAGTCTAAGGACAGGCCCATACCAGTACTTC.

This clone occurred once. The V gene is TRBV7-9, the J gene TRBJ2-1; perhaps TRBD1 as D (6 bases). The CDR3 contains 12 residues. Trimming removed 6 bases from V and 8 bases from J, with 11 bases in between. In germline, CDR1 is SEHNR, CDR2 FQNEAQ (reference sequence). The CDR3 sequence is CASSPEGDEQFF. The CDR3 DNA reads as TGTGCCAGCAGTCCTGAGGGGGATGAGCAGTTCTTC.

This sequence joins TRBV24-1 and TRBJ1-2; unclear D gene. CDR3 length: 11 residues. The V gene lost 4 bases and the J gene lost 7 bases, with 6 bases spanning the gap. The germline CDR1 and CDR2 sequences are KGHDR and SFDVKD. CDR3 nucleotides: TGTGCCACCAGTGACTTGGGTGGCTACACCTTC. Protein product: CATSDLGGYTF.

V and J are TRBV7-2 and TRBJ1-3, with no clear D. From germline, CDR1 is SGHTA and CDR2 FQGNSA. Trimming removed 1 base from V and 4 bases from J, with 11 bases in between. The length of the CDR3 is 15 residues. CDR3 sequence (DNA): TGTGCCAGCAGCTTAGTTGACCAAGCAGGAAACACCATATATTTT. Residues: CASSLVDQAGNTIYF.

This chain's CDR3 is CASPGAGSNEQYF. The CDR3 DNA reads as TGTGCCAGCCCAGGGGCCGGTAGCAACGAGCAGTACTTC. The V and J genes are TRBV28 and TRBJ2-7; TRBD1 might be the D (6 bases). The CDR3 is 13 residues long. Per germline, CDR1 MDHEN and CDR2 SYDVKM. V lost 8 bases to trimming and J lost 5 bases, with 16 bases between them.

The CDR3 region has the DNA TGTGCCAGCAGCCAAGACCTAGCGGGGGGCCATGGTGAGCAGTTCTTC. Protein: CASSQDLAGGHGEQFF. This chain uses TRBV3-1 (or the pseudogene TRBV3-2) with TRBJ2-1, with TRBD2 matching 11 bases. V lost 0 bases and J lost 9; bases outside the gene matches: 7. CDR3 size: 16 residues. The germline gives CDR1 LGHDT, CDR2 YNNKEL (reference sequence).

This chain links TRBV4-3 with TRBJ2-7; D tentatively fits TRBD1 or TRBD2 (5 bases each). The V end lost 1 base, the J end lost 6 bases, and 16 bases lay between the germline ends. Germline V CDR1 and CDR2: LGHNA, YSLEER. CDR3 length: 15 amino acids. In DNA form, the CDR3 reads TGCGCCAGCAGCCAAGTGGTTGGGGGTTCGGGCGAGCAGTACTTC. Protein product: CASSQVVGGSGEQYF.

The CDR3 spells CASTPSASGATGELFF. The CDR3 DNA reads TGCGCCAGCACCCCTTCGGCTAGCGGGGCCACCGGGGAGCTGTTTTTT. The genes are TRBV5-1 and TRBJ2-2, with TRBD2 matching 9 bases. With V trimmed by 6 bases and J by 4 bases, 10 bases remained unmatched. CDR1 is SGHRS, CDR2 YFSETQ, per germline. The CDR3 sequence is 16 residues long.

The V gene is TRBV9, the J gene TRBJ2-3, with D unresolved. The V end was cut by 1 base, the J end by 4 bases, with 10 bases between. From germline, CDR1 is SGDLS and CDR2 YYNGEE. CDR3 size: 14 residues. Here the CDR3 DNA reads TGTGCCAGCAGCGTAAACCCCCGCCCAGATACGCAGTATTTT. The encoded protein is CASSVNPRPDTQYF.